The present T cell receptor beta chain was sequenced within a study of CD8 T cells in Susac syndrome. The CDR3 runs 13 residues. Losses at the gene ends were 2 bases for V and 13 bases for J; bases not matched to a gene: 6. CDR1 is LGHDT, CDR2 YNNKEL, per germline (reference sequence). This clonotype has just one count. The authors reverse transcribed roughly 0.5 to 1 ug RNA with random hexamers. MiXCR was run by TCRdb on the immunoSEQ multiplex PCR reads, yielding one entry per CDR3 protein. The sample shows roughly 120,000 distinct CDR3 sequences, approximately 94% of them seen only once. The sequenced material came from CD4+ T cells from PBMCs. The chain carries TRBV3-1 and TRBJ2-1; the match to TRBD2 covers 9 bases. The receptor's source is a human donor with multiple sclerosis. CDR3 loop: CASSQKGTSYQFF. CDR3 nucleotides: TGTGCCAGCAGCCAAAAGGGGACTAGCTACCAGTTCTTC.